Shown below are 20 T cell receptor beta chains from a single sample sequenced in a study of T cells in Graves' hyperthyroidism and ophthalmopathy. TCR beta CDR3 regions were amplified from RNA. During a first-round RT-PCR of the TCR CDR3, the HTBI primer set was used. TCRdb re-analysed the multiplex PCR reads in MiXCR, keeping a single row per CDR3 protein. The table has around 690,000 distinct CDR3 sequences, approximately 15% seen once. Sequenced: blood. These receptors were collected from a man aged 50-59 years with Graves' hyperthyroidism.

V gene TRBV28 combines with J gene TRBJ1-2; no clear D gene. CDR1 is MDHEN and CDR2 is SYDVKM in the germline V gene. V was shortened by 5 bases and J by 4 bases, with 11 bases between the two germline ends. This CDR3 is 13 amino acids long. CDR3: CASSNASSYGYTF. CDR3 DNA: TGTGCCAGCAGTAACGCCAGCAGCTATGGCTACACCTTC.

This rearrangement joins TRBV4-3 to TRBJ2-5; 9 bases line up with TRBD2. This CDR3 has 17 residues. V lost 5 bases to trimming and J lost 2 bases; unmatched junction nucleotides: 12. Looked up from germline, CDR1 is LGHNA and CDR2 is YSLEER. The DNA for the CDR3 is TGCGCCAGCAGCGAAGCCGCGACTAGCGGAGTGCAAGAGACCCAGTACTTC. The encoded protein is CASSEAATSGVQETQYF.

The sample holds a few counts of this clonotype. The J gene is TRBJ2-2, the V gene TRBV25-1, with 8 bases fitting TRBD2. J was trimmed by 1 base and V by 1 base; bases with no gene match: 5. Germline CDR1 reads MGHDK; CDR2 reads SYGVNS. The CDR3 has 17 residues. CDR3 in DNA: TGTGCCAGCAGTGAATCTGGTCTAGCGGGGAACACCGGGGAGCTGTTTTTT. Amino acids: CASSESGLAGNTGELFF.

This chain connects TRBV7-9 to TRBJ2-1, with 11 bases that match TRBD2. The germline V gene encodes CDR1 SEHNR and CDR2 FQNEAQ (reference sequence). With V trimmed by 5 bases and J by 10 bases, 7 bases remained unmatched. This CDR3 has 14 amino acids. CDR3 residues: CASSLGLAVLEQFF. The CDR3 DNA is TGTGCCAGCAGCCTGGGACTAGCGGTCCTGGAGCAGTTCTTC.

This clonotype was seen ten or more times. CDR3 bases: TGTGCCAGCAGTGGGGGAGGGCAAGAGACCCAGTACTTC. Amino acids: CASSGGGQETQYF. The V gene is TRBV6-1, the J gene TRBJ2-5, with 7 bases identical to TRBD2. This CDR3 has 13 amino acids. J lost 2 bases, V lost 4 bases, and 1 base had no gene match. From germline, CDR1 is MNHNS and CDR2 SASEGT.

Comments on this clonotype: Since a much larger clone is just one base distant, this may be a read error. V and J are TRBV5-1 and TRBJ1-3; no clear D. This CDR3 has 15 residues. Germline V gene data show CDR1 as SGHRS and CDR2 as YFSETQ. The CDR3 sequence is CASSLTESSGNTTYF. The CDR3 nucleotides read TGCGCCAGCAGCCTGACCGAAAGCTCTGGAAACACCACATATTTT.

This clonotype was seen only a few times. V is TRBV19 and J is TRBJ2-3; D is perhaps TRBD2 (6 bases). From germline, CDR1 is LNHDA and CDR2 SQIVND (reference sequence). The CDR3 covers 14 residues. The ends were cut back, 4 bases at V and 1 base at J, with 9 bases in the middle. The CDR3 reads CASSNSGGTDTQYF. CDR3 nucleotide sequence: TGTGCCAGTAGTAATAGCGGAGGCACAGATACGCAGTATTTT.

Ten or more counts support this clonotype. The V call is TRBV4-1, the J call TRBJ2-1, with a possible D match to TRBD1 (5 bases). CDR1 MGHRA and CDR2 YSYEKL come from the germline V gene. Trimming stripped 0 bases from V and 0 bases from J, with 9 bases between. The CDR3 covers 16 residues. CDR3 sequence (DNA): TGCGCCAGCAGCCAAGATGCAGGGATCTCCTACAATGAGCAGTTCTTC. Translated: CASSQDAGISYNEQFF.

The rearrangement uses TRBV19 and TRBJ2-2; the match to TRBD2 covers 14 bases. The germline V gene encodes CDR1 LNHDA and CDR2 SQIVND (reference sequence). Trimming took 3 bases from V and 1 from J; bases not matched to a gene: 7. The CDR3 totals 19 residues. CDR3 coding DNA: TGTGCCAGTAGTATCCGTTTCGGACTAGCGGGAGGGAACACCGGGGAGCTGTTTTTT. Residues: CASSIRFGLAGGNTGELFF.

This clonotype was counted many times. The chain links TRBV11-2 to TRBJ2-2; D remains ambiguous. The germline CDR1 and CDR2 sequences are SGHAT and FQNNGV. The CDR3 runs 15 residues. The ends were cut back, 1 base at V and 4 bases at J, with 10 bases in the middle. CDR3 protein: CASSLGWHTTGELFF. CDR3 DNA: TGTGCCAGCAGCTTAGGGTGGCACACCACCGGGGAGCTGTTTTTT.

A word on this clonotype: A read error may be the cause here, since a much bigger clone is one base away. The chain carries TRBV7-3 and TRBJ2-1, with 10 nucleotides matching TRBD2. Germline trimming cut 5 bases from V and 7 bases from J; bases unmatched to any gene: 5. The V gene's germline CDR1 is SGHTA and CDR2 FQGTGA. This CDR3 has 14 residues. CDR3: CASSGRTSGNEQFF. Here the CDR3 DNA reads TGTGCCAGCAGCGGTAGGACTAGCGGTAATGAGCAGTTCTTC.

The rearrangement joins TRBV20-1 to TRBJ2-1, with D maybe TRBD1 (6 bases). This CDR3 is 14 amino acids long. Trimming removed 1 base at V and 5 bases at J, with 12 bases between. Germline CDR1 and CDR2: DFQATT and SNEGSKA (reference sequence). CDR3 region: CSARGGGSDNEQFF. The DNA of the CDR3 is TGCAGTGCTAGAGGAGGGGGTTCTGACAATGAGCAGTTCTTC.

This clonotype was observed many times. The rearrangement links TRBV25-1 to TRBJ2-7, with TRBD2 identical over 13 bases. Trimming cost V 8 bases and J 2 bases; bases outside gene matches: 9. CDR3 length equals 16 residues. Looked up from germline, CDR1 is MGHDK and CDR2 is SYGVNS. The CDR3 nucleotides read TGTGCCAGCGAGCCGGGACTAGCGGGAACGACCTACGAGCAGTACTTC. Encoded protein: CASEPGLAGTTYEQYF.

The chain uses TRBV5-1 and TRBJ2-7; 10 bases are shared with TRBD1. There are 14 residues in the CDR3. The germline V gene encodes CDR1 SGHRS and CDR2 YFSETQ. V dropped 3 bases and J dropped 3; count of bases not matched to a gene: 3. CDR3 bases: TGCGCCAGCAGCTACGACAGGGGGCACTACGAGCAGTACTTC. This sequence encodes CASSYDRGHYEQYF.

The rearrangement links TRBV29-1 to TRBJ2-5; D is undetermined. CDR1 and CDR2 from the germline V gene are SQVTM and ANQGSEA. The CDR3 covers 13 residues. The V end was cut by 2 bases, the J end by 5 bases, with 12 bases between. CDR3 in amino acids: CSVELGPWETQYF. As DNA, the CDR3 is TGCAGCGTTGAACTAGGGCCCTGGGAGACCCAGTACTTC.

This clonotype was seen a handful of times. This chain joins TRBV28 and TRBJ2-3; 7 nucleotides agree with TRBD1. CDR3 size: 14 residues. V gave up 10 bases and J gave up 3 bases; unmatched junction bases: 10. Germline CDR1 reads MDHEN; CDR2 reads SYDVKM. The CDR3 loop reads CATLSSGGTDTQYF. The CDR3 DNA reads TGTGCCACCCTCAGCTCAGGGGGAACAGATACGCAGTATTTT.

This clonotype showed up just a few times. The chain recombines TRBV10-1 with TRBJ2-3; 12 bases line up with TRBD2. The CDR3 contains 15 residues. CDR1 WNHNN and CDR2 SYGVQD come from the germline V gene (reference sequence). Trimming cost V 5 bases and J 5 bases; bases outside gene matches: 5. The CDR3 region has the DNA TGCGCCAGCAGTTTGACTAGCGGGAGAGTAGATACGCAGTATTTT. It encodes CASSLTSGRVDTQYF.

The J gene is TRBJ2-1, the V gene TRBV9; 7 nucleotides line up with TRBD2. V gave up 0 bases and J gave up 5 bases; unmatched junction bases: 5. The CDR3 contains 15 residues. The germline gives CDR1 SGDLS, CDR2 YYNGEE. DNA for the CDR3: TGTGCCAGCAGCGTAGAAACTAGCGCACACAATGAGCAGTTCTTC. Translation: CASSVETSAHNEQFF.

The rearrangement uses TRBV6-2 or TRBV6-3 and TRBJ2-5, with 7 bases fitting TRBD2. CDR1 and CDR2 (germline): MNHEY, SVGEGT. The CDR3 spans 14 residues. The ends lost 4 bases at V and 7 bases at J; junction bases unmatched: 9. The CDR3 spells CASSSRLARRTQYF. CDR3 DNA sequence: TGTGCCAGCAGTTCAAGACTAGCTCGTAGGACCCAGTACTTC.

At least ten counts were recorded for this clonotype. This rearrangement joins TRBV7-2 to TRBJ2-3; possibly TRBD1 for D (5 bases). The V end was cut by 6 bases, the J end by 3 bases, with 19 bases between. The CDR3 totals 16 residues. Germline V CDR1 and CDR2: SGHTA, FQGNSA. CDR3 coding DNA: TGTGCCAGCAGTCAGTATTCAGGGAAGTTTACAGATACGCAGTATTTT. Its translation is CASSQYSGKFTDTQYF.